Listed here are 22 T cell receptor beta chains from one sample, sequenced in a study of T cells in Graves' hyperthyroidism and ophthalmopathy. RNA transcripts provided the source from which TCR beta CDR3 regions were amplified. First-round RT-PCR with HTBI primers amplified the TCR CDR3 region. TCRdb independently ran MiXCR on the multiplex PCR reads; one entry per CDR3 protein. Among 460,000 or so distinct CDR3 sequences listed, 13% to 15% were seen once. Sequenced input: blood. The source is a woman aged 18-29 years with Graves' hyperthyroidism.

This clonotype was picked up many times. The CDR3 DNA follows: TGTGCCAGCAGCTTAACGAGCGGAAGGGGGGACGAGCAGTTCTTC. The encoded protein is CASSLTSGRGDEQFF. The gene calls are TRBV7-3 and TRBJ2-1; possibly TRBD1 or TRBD2 for D (6 bases each). The CDR3 is made up of 15 amino acids. Germline V CDR1 and CDR2: SGHTA, FQGTGA. Trimming removed 0 bases at V and 10 bases at J, with 16 bases between.

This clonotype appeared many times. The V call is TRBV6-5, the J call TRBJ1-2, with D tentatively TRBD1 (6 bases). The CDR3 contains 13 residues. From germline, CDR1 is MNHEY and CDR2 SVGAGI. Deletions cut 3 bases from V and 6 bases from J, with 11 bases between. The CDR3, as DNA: TGTGCCAGCAGTTATCGGGACACTGATGGCTACACCTTC. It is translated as CASSYRDTDGYTF.

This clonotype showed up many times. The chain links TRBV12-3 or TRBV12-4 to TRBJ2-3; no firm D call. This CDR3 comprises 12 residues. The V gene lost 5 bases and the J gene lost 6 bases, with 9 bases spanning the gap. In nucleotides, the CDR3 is TGTGCCAGCAGTATGGGTTGGGATACGCAGTATTTT. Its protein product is CASSMGWDTQYF.

CDR3 in amino acids: CASSPNQVGEQYF. The CDR3 DNA follows: TGTGCCAGCAGCCCGAACCAGGTTGGGGAGCAGTACTTC. The chain couples TRBV6-2 or TRBV6-3 to TRBJ2-7; D call uncertain. Germline assignment: CDR1 MNHEY and CDR2 SVGEGT. The length of the CDR3 is 13 residues. V lost 6 bases and J lost 7, with 16 bases in between.

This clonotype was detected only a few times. CDR3: CASSPSRKEGRDGYTF. CDR3 bases: TGTGCCAGCTCACCGAGTAGGAAGGAGGGACGCGATGGCTACACCTTC. The chain uses TRBV18 and TRBJ1-2; TRBD1 is a possible D gene (5 bases). CDR3 size: 16 residues. V was cut by 3 bases and J by 6 bases, with 20 bases left in between. Per the germline V gene, CDR1 is KGHSH and CDR2 is LQKENI.

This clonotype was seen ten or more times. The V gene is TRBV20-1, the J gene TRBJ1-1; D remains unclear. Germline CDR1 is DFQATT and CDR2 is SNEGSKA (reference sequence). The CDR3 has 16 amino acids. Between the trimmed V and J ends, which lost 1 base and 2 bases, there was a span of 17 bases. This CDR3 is CSARGGFPLPNTEAFF. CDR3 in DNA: TGCAGTGCTAGAGGGGGTTTTCCCTTACCAAACACTGAAGCTTTCTTT.

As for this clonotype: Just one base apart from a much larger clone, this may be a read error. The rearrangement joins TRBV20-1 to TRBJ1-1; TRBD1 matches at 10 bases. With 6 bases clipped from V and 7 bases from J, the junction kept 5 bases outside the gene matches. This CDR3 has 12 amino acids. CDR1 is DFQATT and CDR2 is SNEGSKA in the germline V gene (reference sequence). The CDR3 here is CSARTGGFEAFF. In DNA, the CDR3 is TGCAGTGCGAGGACAGGGGGATTTGAAGCTTTCTTT.

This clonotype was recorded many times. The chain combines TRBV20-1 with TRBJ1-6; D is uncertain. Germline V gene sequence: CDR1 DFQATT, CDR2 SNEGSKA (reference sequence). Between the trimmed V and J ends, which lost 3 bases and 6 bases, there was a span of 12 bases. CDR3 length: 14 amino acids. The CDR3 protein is CSARPPGPNSPLHF. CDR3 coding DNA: TGCAGTGCTAGGCCACCGGGCCCTAATTCACCCCTCCACTTT.

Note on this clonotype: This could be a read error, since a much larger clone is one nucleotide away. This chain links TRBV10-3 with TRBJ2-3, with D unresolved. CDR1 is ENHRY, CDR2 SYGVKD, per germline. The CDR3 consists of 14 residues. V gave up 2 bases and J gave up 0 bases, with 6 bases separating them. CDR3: CAISEPGSTDTQYF. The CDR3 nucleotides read TGTGCCATCAGTGAGCCCGGTAGCACAGATACGCAGTATTTT.

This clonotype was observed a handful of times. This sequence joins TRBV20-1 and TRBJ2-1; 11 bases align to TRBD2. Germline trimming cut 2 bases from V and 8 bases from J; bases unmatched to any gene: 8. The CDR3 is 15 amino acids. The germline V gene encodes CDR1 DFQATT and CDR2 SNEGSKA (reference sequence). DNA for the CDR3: TGCAGTGCTAGACACACTAGCGGGAGTAGGGATGAGCAGTTCTTC. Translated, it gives CSARHTSGSRDEQFF.

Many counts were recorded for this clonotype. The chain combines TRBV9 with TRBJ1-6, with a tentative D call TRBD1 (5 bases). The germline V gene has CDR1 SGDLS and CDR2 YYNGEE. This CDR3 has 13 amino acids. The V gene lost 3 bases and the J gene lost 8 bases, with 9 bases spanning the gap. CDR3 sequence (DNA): TGTGCCAGCAGCGGAGTCAGGGATTCACCCCTCCACTTT. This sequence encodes CASSGVRDSPLHF.

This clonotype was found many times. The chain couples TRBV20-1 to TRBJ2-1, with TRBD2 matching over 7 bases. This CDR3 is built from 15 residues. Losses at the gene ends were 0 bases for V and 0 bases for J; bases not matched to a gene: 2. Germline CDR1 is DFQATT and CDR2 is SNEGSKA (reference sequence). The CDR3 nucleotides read TGCAGTGCTAGAGAAACGGGAGGCTCCTACAATGAGCAGTTCTTC. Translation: CSARETGGSYNEQFF.

The CDR3 region has the DNA TGTGCCAGCAGCTTGGTGCGGACGACCTACAATGAGCAGTTCTTC. Encoded protein: CASSLVRTTYNEQFF. The gene calls are TRBV5-5 and TRBJ2-1, with D unclear. CDR1 is SGHKS and CDR2 is YYEKEE in the germline V gene (reference sequence). The CDR3 has 15 amino acids. V was clipped by 0 bases and J by 2 bases, with 9 bases between them.

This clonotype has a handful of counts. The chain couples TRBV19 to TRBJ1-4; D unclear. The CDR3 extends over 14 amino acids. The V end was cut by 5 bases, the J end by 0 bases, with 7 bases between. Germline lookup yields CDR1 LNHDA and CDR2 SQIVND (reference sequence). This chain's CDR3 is CASSRSTTNEKLFF. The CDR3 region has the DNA TGTGCCAGTAGTCGGAGTACAACTAATGAAAAACTGTTTTTT.

The CDR3, as DNA: TGTGCCAGCAGCTCGGGACGGATCACTGAAGCTTTCTTT. It codes for CASSSGRITEAFF. V gene TRBV7-8 combines with J gene TRBJ1-1, with D tentatively TRBD1 (5 bases). The V and J ends lost 4 bases and 4 bases respectively, with 10 bases between them. CDR1 is SGHVS, CDR2 FQNEAQ, per germline. This CDR3 contains 13 residues.

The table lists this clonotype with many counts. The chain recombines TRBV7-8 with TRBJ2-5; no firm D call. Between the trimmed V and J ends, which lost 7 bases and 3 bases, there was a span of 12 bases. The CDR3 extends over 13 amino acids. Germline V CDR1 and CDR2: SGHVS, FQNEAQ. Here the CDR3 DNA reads TGTGCCAGCACCCCGCGGTGGGAAGAGACCCAGTACTTC. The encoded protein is CASTPRWEETQYF.

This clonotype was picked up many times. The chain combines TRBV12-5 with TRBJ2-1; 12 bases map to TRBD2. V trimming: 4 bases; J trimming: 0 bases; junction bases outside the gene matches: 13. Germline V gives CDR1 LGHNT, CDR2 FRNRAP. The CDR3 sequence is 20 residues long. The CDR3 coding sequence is TGTGCTAGTGGTTCCCTCCTAGCGGGAGGGCCCTCTAGCTCCTACAATGAGCAGTTCTTC. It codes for CASGSLLAGGPSSSYNEQFF.

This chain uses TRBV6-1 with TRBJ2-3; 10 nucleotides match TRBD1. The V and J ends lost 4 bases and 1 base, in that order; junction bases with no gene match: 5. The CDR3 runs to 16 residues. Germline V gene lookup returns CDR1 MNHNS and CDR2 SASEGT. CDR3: CASSGYGTGGTDTQYF. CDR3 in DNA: TGTGCCAGCAGTGGATACGGGACAGGGGGCACAGATACGCAGTATTTT.

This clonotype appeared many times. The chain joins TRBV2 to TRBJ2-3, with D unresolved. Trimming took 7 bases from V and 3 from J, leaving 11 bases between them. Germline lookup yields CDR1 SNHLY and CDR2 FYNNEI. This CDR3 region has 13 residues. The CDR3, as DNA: TGTGCCAGCATTCGTGAAGGGACAGATACGCAGTATTTT. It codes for CASIREGTDTQYF. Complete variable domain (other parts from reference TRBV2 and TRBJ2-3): EPEVTQTPSHQVTQMGQEVILRCVPISNHLYFYWYRQILGQKVEFLVSFYNNEISEKSEIFDDQFSVERPDGSNFTLKIRSTKLEDSAMYFCASIREGTDTQYFGPGTRLTVL.

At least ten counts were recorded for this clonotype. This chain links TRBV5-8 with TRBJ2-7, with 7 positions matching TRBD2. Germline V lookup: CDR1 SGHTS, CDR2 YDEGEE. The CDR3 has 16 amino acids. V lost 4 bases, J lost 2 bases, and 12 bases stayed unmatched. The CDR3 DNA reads TGTGCCAGCAGCCCCGGGGTTGGACTAGACCCCTACGAGCAGTACTTC. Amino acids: CASSPGVGLDPYEQYF.

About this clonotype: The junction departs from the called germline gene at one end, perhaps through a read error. The CDR3 DNA reads TGTGCCAGCAGCTTATCAGAGCTAGCGGGAGAGGGGAGAAATGAGCAGTTCTTC. It encodes CASSLSELAGEGRNEQFF. The genes are TRBV27 and TRBJ2-1; 10 nucleotides align to TRBD2. Germline V gene sequence: CDR1 MNHEY, CDR2 SMNVEV (reference sequence). The CDR3 sequence is 18 residues long.

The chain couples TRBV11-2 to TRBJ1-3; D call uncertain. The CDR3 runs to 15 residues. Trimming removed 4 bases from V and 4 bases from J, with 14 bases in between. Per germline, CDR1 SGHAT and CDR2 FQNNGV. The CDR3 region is CASSSLRGAGNTIYF. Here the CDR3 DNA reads TGTGCCAGCAGCTCATTACGGGGAGCAGGAAACACCATATATTTT.